These 17 T cell receptor beta chains share one sample of origin, sequenced in a study of T-cell reconstitution after alpha-beta-depleted transplantation in children. Preparing the TCRbeta library involved the use of unique molecular identifiers. TCRdb reprocessed the PCR reads via MiXCR and lists one record per CDR3 protein. The repertoire holds approximately 650,000 distinct CDR3 sequences, with over 10% as singletons. Sequences were derived from PBMCs, sampled before TCRalphabeta/CD19-depleted stem cell transplant. All receptors come from a girl aged 2-10 years with congenital amegakaryocytic thrombocytopenia, due to receive a stem cell transplant.

The V and J genes are TRBV3-1 and TRBJ1-1; TRBD1 matches 8 bases. In germline, CDR1 is LGHDT, CDR2 YNNKEL (reference sequence). The CDR3 extends over 21 amino acids. Trimming cost V 3 bases and J 0 bases; bases outside gene matches: 21. Here the CDR3 DNA reads TGTGCCAGCAGCCACAAATTCATCGACAGGGGAGCTTTTTTGATGAACACTGAAGCTTTCTTT. Its protein is CASSHKFIDRGAFLMNTEAFF.

This clonotype has a count of ten or more. This rearrangement joins TRBV20-1 to TRBJ2-7; D is uncertain. V lost 4 bases to trimming and J lost 4 bases, with 17 bases between them. The length of the CDR3 is 14 residues. CDR1 is DFQATT, CDR2 SNEGSKA, per germline (reference sequence). The CDR3 here is CSAIAGTVGYEQYF. The CDR3 nucleotides read TGCAGTGCTATAGCCGGAACTGTTGGGTACGAGCAGTACTTC.

This clonotype has a count of ten or more. This chain connects TRBV6-1 to TRBJ2-3; D is possibly TRBD2 (7 bases). This CDR3 region has 17 residues. V gave up 1 base and J gave up 4 bases, with 18 bases separating them. CDR1 and CDR2 from the germline V gene are MNHNS and SASEGT. The CDR3: CASSEVPSGGNSDTQYF. Written as DNA, the CDR3 is TGTGCCAGCAGTGAAGTGCCCTCGGGGGGCAATTCAGATACGCAGTATTTT.

This rearrangement joins TRBV12-3 or TRBV12-4 to TRBJ1-5, with a tentative D call TRBD1 (5 bases). The CDR3 covers 14 residues. V lost 6 bases and J 0 bases, leaving 9 bases between the germline ends. CDR3 sequence: CASRRDGSNQPQHF. CDR3 in DNA: TGTGCCAGCAGACGGGACGGTAGCAATCAGCCCCAGCATTTT.

This clonotype has a handful of counts. This chain uses TRBV7-9 with TRBJ1-3; 8 bases match TRBD1. Germline V gives CDR1 SEHNR, CDR2 FQNEAQ (reference sequence). With 6 bases clipped from V and 0 bases from J, the junction kept 7 bases outside the gene matches. The CDR3 is made up of 16 amino acids. CDR3: CASRRGQAGSGNTIYF. The CDR3 region has the DNA TGTGCCAGCAGACGGGGACAGGCCGGCTCTGGAAACACCATATATTTT.

The J gene is TRBJ2-7, the V gene TRBV29-1; the match to TRBD1 covers 8 bases. V was pared by 3 bases and J by 0 bases, with 7 bases of the junction left unmatched. The CDR3 consists of 15 residues. Looked up from germline, CDR1 is SQVTM and CDR2 is ANQGSEA. The CDR3 nucleotides read TGCAGCGTTGATGCCGGGACAGGTCTCTCCTACGAGCAGTACTTC. It is translated as CSVDAGTGLSYEQYF.

This clonotype showed up many times. This chain links TRBV7-2 with TRBJ2-5; 13 bases are shared with TRBD2. The CDR3 has 15 residues. J lost 5 bases, V lost 3 bases, and 3 bases had no gene match. Germline lookup yields CDR1 SGHTA and CDR2 FQGNSA. CDR3 nucleotides: TGTGCCAGCAGCTTTGGACTAGCGGGAGTGGAGACCCAGTACTTC. It is translated as CASSFGLAGVETQYF.

This clonotype has more than one count but fewer than ten. The gene calls are TRBV29-1 and TRBJ1-2, with D tentatively TRBD1 (6 bases). Deletions cut 6 bases from V and 6 bases from J, with 20 bases between. CDR1 and CDR2 from the germline V gene are SQVTM and ANQGSEA. This CDR3 is built from 14 residues. The CDR3 loop is CSVLGRGGRDGYTF. The CDR3 nucleotides read TGCAGCGTCCTGGGAAGGGGGGGACGGGATGGCTACACCTTC.

The gene calls are TRBV6-5 and TRBJ2-1; 9 bases map to TRBD1. Germline V gives CDR1 MNHEY, CDR2 SVGAGI. The length of the CDR3 is 16 residues. The J segment lost 10 bases and the V segment lost 5 bases, leaving 15 bases of the junction unmatched. CDR3 protein: CASSRGGGTGRLEQFF. DNA of the CDR3: TGTGCCAGCAGTAGGGGTGGGGGGACAGGGCGTTTGGAGCAGTTCTTC.

This clonotype was recorded many times. The V call is TRBV20-1, the J call TRBJ2-2, with TRBD2 matching over 7 bases. Germline values: CDR1 DFQATT, CDR2 SNEGSKA (reference sequence). The CDR3 runs 13 residues. Unmatched junction bases numbered 9, after V lost 8 bases and J lost 6 bases. The CDR3 nucleotides read TGCAGTACCGTTAGCGGGCTGTCCGGGGAGCTGTTTTTT. Protein product: CSTVSGLSGELFF.

This clonotype appeared many times. V is TRBV6-2 or TRBV6-3 and J is TRBJ1-2; D is possibly TRBD1 (5 bases). The V gene's germline CDR1 is MNHEY and CDR2 SVGEGT. This CDR3 region has 13 residues. Between the trimmed V and J ends, which lost 5 bases and 4 bases, there was a span of 11 bases. The CDR3 region has the DNA TGTGCCAGCAGTGCTGACAGACTCTATGGCTACACCTTC. It is translated as CASSADRLYGYTF.

This clonotype was detected a few times. The rearrangement joins TRBV5-1 to TRBJ2-4; 7 positions match TRBD2. Germline V gene data show CDR1 as SGHRS and CDR2 as YFSETQ. The CDR3 has 19 residues. V was clipped by 4 bases and J by 0 bases; unmatched bases: 16. The CDR3 spells CASSAGGSQPPLAKNIQYF. CDR3 DNA: TGCGCCAGCAGCGCCGGCGGGAGTCAGCCCCCTTTAGCCAAAAACATTCAGTACTTC.

This clonotype came up many times. The chain links TRBV11-3 to TRBJ2-1, with TRBD2 matching over 9 bases. J gave up 6 bases and V 1 base, and 4 bases lay outside the gene matches. The germline gives CDR1 SGHNT, CDR2 YENEEA. The CDR3 length is 15 residues. The CDR3 here is CASSLVASGINEQFF. For the CDR3, the DNA is TGTGCCAGCAGCTTAGTAGCTAGCGGGATCAATGAGCAGTTCTTC.

The chain carries TRBV4-1 and TRBJ2-1, with 9 bases fitting TRBD2. Germline V gives CDR1 MGHRA, CDR2 YSYEKL. V dropped 0 bases and J dropped 12; count of bases not matched to a gene: 3. The CDR3 extends over 13 amino acids. The CDR3 region is CASSQDGLARQFF. CDR3 in DNA: TGCGCCAGCAGCCAAGATGGACTAGCGAGGCAGTTCTTC.

Ten or more counts support this clonotype. This sequence joins TRBV12-3 or TRBV12-4 and TRBJ2-3, with D possibly being TRBD1 or TRBD2 (5 bases each). V lost 5 bases and J lost 3, with 15 bases in between. This CDR3 has 15 amino acids. As DNA, the CDR3 is TGTGCCAGCAGTCGGGGCGGCCCCGTTACAGATACGCAGTATTTT. Protein product: CASSRGGPVTDTQYF.

This clonotype has a count of ten or more. The chain joins TRBV20-1 to TRBJ1-1, with D perhaps TRBD1 (5 bases). Trimming removed 6 bases from V and 3 bases from J, with 17 bases in between. The CDR3 spans 14 residues. The germline V gene encodes CDR1 DFQATT and CDR2 SNEGSKA (reference sequence). CDR3 in DNA: TGCAGTGCCCCCCGGGGAGGGGCGGACACTGAAGCTTTCTTT. It encodes CSAPRGGADTEAFF.

Only one count was recorded for this clonotype. The chain joins TRBV5-5 to TRBJ2-7, with no clear D. The germline V and J ends were trimmed by 4 bases and 1 base, with 12 bases remaining between them. The germline CDR1 and CDR2 sequences are SGHKS and YYEKEE (reference sequence). This CDR3 is built from 14 residues. CDR3 bases: TGTGCCAGCAGCGCCAATATGGATTCCTACGAGCAGTACTTC. It encodes CASSANMDSYEQYF.